This T cell receptor (beta chain) was documented in a study of blood T cell repertoires in COVID-19. The germline V gene encodes CDR1 SGHRS and CDR2 YFSETQ. The CDR3 loop spans 13 amino acids. The V end was cut by 1 base, the J end by 5 bases, with 7 bases between. During active infection, Seattle patients enrolled and were then monitored through disease. Authors' methods: Estimates of nucleated cell counts were drawn from the amplification of reference gene primers. Sequencing used immunoSEQ multiplex PCR; TCRdb keeps in-frame clones, though not all of them. That table supplies the V and J calls and clone size; D and trimming were determined from the DNA. The sample lists 250,000 to 350,000 clones, more than 70% occurring once.

This TCR was recovered from a woman aged 25 to 39 with COVID-19, enrolled during active disease. This rearrangement joins TRBV5-1 to TRBJ1-5; the D is unclear. Sequenced: peripheral blood. CDR3 nucleotides: TGCGCCAGCAGCTTGACACGGGATCAGCCCCAGCATTTT. This sequence encodes CASSLTRDQPQHF. Filled out from reference TRBV5-1 and TRBJ1-5, the complete variable domain reads KAGVTQTPRYLIKTRGQQVTLSCSPISGHRSVSWYQQTPGQGLQFLFEYFSETQRNKGNFPGRFSGRQFSNSRSEMNVSTLELGDSALYLCASSLTRDQPQHFGDGTRLSIL.